One and the same sample provided the 17 T cell receptor beta chains below, sequenced in a study of T cells in lung cancer brain metastases. The repertoire was sequenced with immunoSEQ multiplex PCR; TCRdb's copy has only in-frame clones and lacks some. The sample carries roughly 6,600 clones, about nine tenths recorded once. The sequencing sample was made of tumor tissue from the primary lung tumor. The receptors here all came from a man in his forties or fifties with non-small cell lung cancer.

The J gene is TRBJ1-4, the V gene TRBV6-5; tentative D call: TRBD1 (5 bases). Germline CDR1 is MNHEY and CDR2 is SVGAGI. Trimming shortened V by 8 bases and J by 7 bases, and 17 bases separated the two germline ends. The CDR3 is 14 residues long. CDR3 loop: CASCSGSRAEKLFF. The CDR3 nucleotides are TGTGCCAGCTGCTCAGGGTCGCGCGCTGAAAAACTGTTTTTT.

The CDR3 nucleotides are TGTGCCAGCTCACCAACGGGACTACAGAGCTCTGGAAACACCATATATTTT. This sequence encodes CASSPTGLQSSGNTIYF. J is TRBJ1-3 and V is TRBV18; D may be TRBD1 (5 bases). V lost 2 bases, J lost 0 bases, and 14 bases lay in between. Germline loops: CDR1 KGHSH, CDR2 LQKENI. The CDR3 has 17 amino acids. Complete variable domain (other parts from reference TRBV18 and TRBJ1-3): NAGVMQNPRHLVRRRGQEARLRCSPMKGHSHVYWYRQLPEEGLKFMVYLQKENIIDESGMPKERFSAEFPKEGPSILRIQQVVRGDSAAYFCASSPTGLQSSGNTIYFGEGSWLTVV.

J is TRBJ2-7 and V is TRBV7-2; 9 bases agree with TRBD1. The CDR3 is 15 amino acids. The V and J ends lost 5 bases and 3 bases, in that order; junction bases with no gene match: 8. CDR1 is SGHTA, CDR2 FQGNSA, per germline. CDR3 in amino acids: CASSVNRGPNYEQYF. The DNA for the CDR3 is TGTGCCAGCAGCGTAAACAGGGGGCCGAACTACGAGCAGTACTTC.

This chain uses TRBV7-9 with TRBJ2-5, with a tentative D call TRBD2 (5 bases). Germline loops: CDR1 SEHNR, CDR2 FQNEAQ (reference sequence). The CDR3 totals 14 residues. V dropped 3 bases and J dropped 2 bases, with 10 bases sitting between them. The CDR3 DNA reads as TGTGCCAGCAGCTTTTCGGGAAATCAAGAGACCCAGTACTTC. It specifies CASSFSGNQETQYF.

This sequence joins TRBV21-1 and TRBJ1-3; TRBD1, as called in the table, went unchecked against the DNA. TRBV21-1 is a known pseudogene. CDR3 length equals 18 residues. The CDR3 nucleotides read TGTGCCAGCAGCGGCCGGGACGGACAGGGGGCGAATTCGAACACCATATATTTT. It is translated as CASSGRDGQGANSNTIYF.

The chain couples TRBV6-6 to TRBJ2-7; D perhaps matches TRBD2 (6 bases). V lost 10 bases to trimming and J lost 3 bases, with 13 bases between them. This CDR3 is built from 12 residues. Germline-derived CDR1 and CDR2 are MNHNY and SVGAGI (reference sequence). The CDR3 protein is CAIRGTLYEQYF. Here the CDR3 DNA reads TGTGCCATCAGAGGGACTCTCTACGAGCAGTACTTC.

V and J are TRBV18 and TRBJ2-1; D gene ambiguous. The CDR3 is 15 amino acids. Deletions cut 2 bases from V and 2 bases from J, with 10 bases between. Germline values: CDR1 KGHSH, CDR2 LQKENI. The DNA of the CDR3 is TGTGCCAGCTCACCAGCCGCCGGAGCCTACAATGAGCAGTTCTTC. Translation gives CASSPAAGAYNEQFF.

This rearrangement joins TRBV7-9 to TRBJ1-1; no firm D call. V was clipped by 1 base and J by 0 bases, with 6 bases between them. Looked up from germline, CDR1 is SEHNR and CDR2 is FQNEAQ (reference sequence). This CDR3 comprises 14 residues. The CDR3 loop is CASSLGRLNTEAFF. For the CDR3, the DNA is TGTGCCAGCAGCTTAGGGCGCTTGAACACTGAAGCTTTCTTT.

The CDR3 here is CASSVGLAQETQYF. The CDR3 region has the DNA TGTGCCAGCAGCGTAGGACTAGCTCAAGAGACCCAGTACTTC. V is TRBV9 and J is TRBJ2-5; 7 bases align to TRBD2. Unmatched junction bases numbered 1, after V lost 0 bases and J lost 2 bases. CDR1 SGDLS and CDR2 YYNGEE come from the germline V gene. The CDR3 sequence is 14 residues long.

Remarks on this clone: One end of the junction fails to match germline, which may point to a read error. The chain links TRBV6-6 to TRBJ2-3; 7 bases are shared with TRBD1. Germline V gene sequence: CDR1 MNHNY, CDR2 SVGAGI (reference sequence). This CDR3 comprises 13 residues. This CDR3 reads CSSRGSSLDTQYF. DNA of the CDR3: TGTTCCAGCAGGGGGTCTAGTTTAGATACGCAGTATTTT.

The chain links TRBV7-9 to TRBJ2-5; 8 bases map to TRBD1. The CDR3 totals 13 residues. J lost 5 bases, V lost 3 bases, and 2 bases had no gene match. CDR1 SEHNR and CDR2 FQNEAQ come from the germline V gene (reference sequence). The CDR3 DNA reads TGTGCCAGCAGCTTTCAGGGGGCCGAGACCCAGTACTTC. This translates into CASSFQGAETQYF.

This clone is large in the sample. The chain uses TRBV21-1 and TRBJ2-5; TRBD2 is the table's D call, not checked against the DNA. TRBV21-1 is deemed a pseudogene. This CDR3 has 15 amino acids. The CDR3 sequence is CASSREGGAAETQYF. CDR3 DNA sequence: TGTGCCAGCAGCCGGGAGGGAGGGGCCGCAGAGACCCAGTACTTC.

The J gene is TRBJ2-2, the V gene TRBV4-1, with 7 bases lining up with TRBD2. Looked up from germline, CDR1 is MGHRA and CDR2 is YSYEKL. The ends lost 0 bases at V and 4 bases at J; junction bases unmatched: 8. The CDR3 spans 17 residues. CDR3 coding DNA: TGCGCCAGCAGCCAAGATAGGGCAGGGAGGGCCACCGGGGAGCTGTTTTTT. Its protein product is CASSQDRAGRATGELFF.

V gene TRBV5-1 combines with J gene TRBJ1-3, with D possibly being TRBD1 (5 bases). V lost 1 base and J lost 0, with 11 bases in between. This CDR3 contains 16 residues. Germline V gene lookup returns CDR1 SGHRS and CDR2 YFSETQ. Here the CDR3 DNA reads TGCGCCAGCAGCTTGATCGAGGGGAGCTCTGGAAACACCATATATTTT. Translation: CASSLIEGSSGNTIYF.

V and J are TRBV7-8 and TRBJ2-3; tentative D call: TRBD2 (6 bases). Trimming shortened V by 6 bases and J by 0 bases, and 13 bases separated the two germline ends. The CDR3 totals 15 residues. Germline V gene lookup returns CDR1 SGHVS and CDR2 FQNEAQ. The CDR3 coding sequence is TGTGCCAGCAGTTACGGGGGATTTAGCACAGATACGCAGTATTTT. Encoded protein: CASSYGGFSTDTQYF.

The count of this clone is one. V usage is TRBV7-9 and J usage is TRBJ2-7, with TRBD2 identical over 8 bases. This CDR3 contains 15 residues. V gave up 2 bases and J gave up 2 bases; unmatched junction bases: 5. Germline CDR1 SEHNR, CDR2 FQNEAQ (reference sequence). CDR3 coding DNA: TGTGCCAGCAGCTTAAGCGGGGGAAAACCCTACGAGCAGTACTTC. It specifies CASSLSGGKPYEQYF.

The V call is TRBV27, the J call TRBJ2-7; D call uncertain. Per germline, CDR1 MNHEY and CDR2 SMNVEV (reference sequence). The V and J ends lost 3 bases and 4 bases respectively, with 13 bases between them. There are 14 residues in the CDR3. CDR3 in amino acids: CASSFGPPSYEQYF. The CDR3 region has the DNA TGTGCCAGCAGTTTTGGGCCCCCCTCTTACGAGCAGTACTTC.